This TCR beta chain was sequenced in a study of CD8 T cells in ankylosing spondylitis. This clonotype was counted only a few times. TCRdb recomputed calls from the 5' RACE reads with MiXCR, one row per CDR3 protein. The sample records 200,000 to 250,000 distinct CDR3 sequences, approximately 24% being singletons. The germline V gene encodes CDR1 MNHEY and CDR2 SVGAGI. The CDR3 extends over 16 amino acids. V gave up 4 bases and J gave up 2 bases; unmatched junction bases: 6. This sequence was found in a male donor with ankylosing spondylitis or in good health (not recorded which). V and J are TRBV6-5 and TRBJ2-3; 10 nucleotides line up with TRBD2. The sequenced material came from blood, either unsorted or a sorted T cell fraction (not recorded which). Here the CDR3 DNA reads TGTGCCAGCAGTTTGCGGACTAGCGGATACACAGATACGCAGTATTTT. It is translated as CASSLRTSGYTDTQYF.